This record concerns one TCR beta chain sequence. The PCR ran on 60 Vbeta and 13 Jbeta primers. Clones were sequenced by immunoSEQ multiplex PCR, and TCRdb holds only the in-frame ones, with some missing. The data contain approximately 100,000 clones, around 80% of them singletons. The data were taken from a study of cytomegalovirus exposure and HLA in healthy donors. This CDR3 is built from 15 residues. Germline assignment: CDR1 SGHTA and CDR2 FQGTGA. Trimming removed 0 bases at V and 3 bases at J, with 9 bases between. Sequences were obtained from PBMCs. This chain joins TRBV7-3 and TRBJ2-1; TRBD2 might be the D (5 bases). This receptor was obtained from a woman aged 40 to 50 in good health and CMV-seronegative. The CDR3 bases are TGTGCCAGCAGCTTAACGGGAGAAGTCTACAATGAGCAGTTCTTC. Protein: CASSLTGEVYNEQFF.